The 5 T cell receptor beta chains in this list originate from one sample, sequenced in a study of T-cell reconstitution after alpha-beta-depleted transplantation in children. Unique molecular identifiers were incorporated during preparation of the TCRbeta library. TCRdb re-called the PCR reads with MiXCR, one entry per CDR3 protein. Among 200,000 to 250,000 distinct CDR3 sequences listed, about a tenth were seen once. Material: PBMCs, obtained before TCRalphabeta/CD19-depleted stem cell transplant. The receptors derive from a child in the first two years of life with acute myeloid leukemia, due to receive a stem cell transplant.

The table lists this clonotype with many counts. For the CDR3, the DNA is TGTGCCAGCAGCTGGACAACCTACGAGCAGTACTTC. This encodes CASSWTTYEQYF. The V gene is TRBV11-2, the J gene TRBJ2-7; tentative D call: TRBD1 (5 bases). Looked up from germline, CDR1 is SGHAT and CDR2 is FQNNGV. This CDR3 has 12 residues. Deletions cut 4 bases from V and 2 bases from J, with 6 bases between.

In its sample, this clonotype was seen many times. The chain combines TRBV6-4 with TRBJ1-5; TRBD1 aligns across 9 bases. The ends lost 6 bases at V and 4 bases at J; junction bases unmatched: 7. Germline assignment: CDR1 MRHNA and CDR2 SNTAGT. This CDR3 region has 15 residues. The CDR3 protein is CASSPRDRVNQPQHF. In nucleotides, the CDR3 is TGTGCCAGCAGCCCTCGGGACAGGGTAAATCAGCCCCAGCATTTT.

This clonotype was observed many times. The chain's CDR3 is CSVWTGDGYTF. CDR3 nucleotides: TGCAGCGTTTGGACAGGTGATGGCTACACCTTC. The chain links TRBV29-1 to TRBJ1-2; 7 bases agree with TRBD1. The V segment lost 5 bases and the J segment 6 bases; nucleotides outside the gene matches: 3. The germline CDR1 and CDR2 sequences are SQVTM and ANQGSEA. CDR3 size: 11 residues.

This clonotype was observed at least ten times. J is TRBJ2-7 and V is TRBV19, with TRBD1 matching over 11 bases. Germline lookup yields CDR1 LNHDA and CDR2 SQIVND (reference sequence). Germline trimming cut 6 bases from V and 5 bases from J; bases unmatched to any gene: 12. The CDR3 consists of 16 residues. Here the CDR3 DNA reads TGTGCCAGTAGCCCTCTTAGGACAGGGGGCAGCGACGAGCAGTACTTC. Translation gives CASSPLRTGGSDEQYF. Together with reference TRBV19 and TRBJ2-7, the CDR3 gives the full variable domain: DGGITQSPKYLFRKEGQNVTLSCEQNLNHDAMYWYRQDPGQGLRLIYYSQIVNDFQKGDIAEGYSVSREKKESFPLTVTSAQKNPTAFYLCASSPLRTGGSDEQYFGPGTRLTVT.

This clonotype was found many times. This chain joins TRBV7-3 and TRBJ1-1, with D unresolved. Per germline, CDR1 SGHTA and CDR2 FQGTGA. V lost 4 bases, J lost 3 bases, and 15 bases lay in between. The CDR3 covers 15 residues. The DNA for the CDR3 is TGTGCCAGCAGCTCCCTCCGACGTGAGTACACTGAAGCTTTCTTT. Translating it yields CASSSLRREYTEAFF.